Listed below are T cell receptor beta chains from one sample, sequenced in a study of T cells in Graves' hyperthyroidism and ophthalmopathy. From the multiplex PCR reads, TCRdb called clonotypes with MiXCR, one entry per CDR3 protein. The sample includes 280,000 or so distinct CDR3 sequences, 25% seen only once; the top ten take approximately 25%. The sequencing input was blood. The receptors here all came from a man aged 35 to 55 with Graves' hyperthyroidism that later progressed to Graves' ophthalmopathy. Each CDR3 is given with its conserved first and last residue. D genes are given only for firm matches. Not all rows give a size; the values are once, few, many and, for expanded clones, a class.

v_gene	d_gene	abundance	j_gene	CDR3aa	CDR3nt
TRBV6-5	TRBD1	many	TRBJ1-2	CASSLGGQTNYGYTF	TGTGCCAGCAGCCTGGGGGGACAGACTAACTATGGCTACACCTTC
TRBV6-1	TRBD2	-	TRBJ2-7	CASSTGLDLYEQYF	TGTGCCAGCAGCACGGGACTAGACCTCTACGAGCAGTACTTC
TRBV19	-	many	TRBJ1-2	CASSIRGETNYGYTF	TGTGCCAGTAGTATTCGAGGAGAGACTAACTATGGCTACACCTTC
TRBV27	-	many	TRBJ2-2	CASSQRSGELFF	TGTGCCAGCAGTCAGAGGTCCGGGGAGCTGTTTTTT
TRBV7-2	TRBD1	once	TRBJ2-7	CASSTFTGGGYEQYF	TGTGCCAGCAGCACCTTCACAGGGGGCGGGTACGAGCAGTACTTC
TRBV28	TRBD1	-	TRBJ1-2	CASSEPTGGMYGYTF	TGTGCCAGCAGTGAACCGACAGGGGGAATGTATGGCTACACCTTC
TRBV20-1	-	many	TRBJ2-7	CSALAPRSYEQYF	TGCAGTGCCCTCGCCCCACGATCCTACGAGCAGTACTTC
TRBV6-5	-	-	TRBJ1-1	CASSFSTSMNTEAFF	TGTGCCAGCAGTTTTTCGACGTCAATGAACACTGAAGCTTTCTTT
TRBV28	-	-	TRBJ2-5	CASSSIGSPQETQYF	TGTGCCAGCAGTTCCATCGGATCCCCGCAGGAGACCCAGTACTTC
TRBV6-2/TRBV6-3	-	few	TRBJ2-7	CASSPTVTRGNEQYF	TGTGCCAGCAGTCCGACCGTCACCCGGGGAAACGAGCAGTACTTC
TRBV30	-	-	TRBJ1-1	CAWMVGVSTEAFF	TGTGCCTGGATGGTTGGGGTGAGCACTGAAGCTTTCTTT
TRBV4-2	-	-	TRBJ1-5	CASSPGPAGIMGNQPQHF	TGTGCCAGCAGCCCTGGCCCGGCGGGTATAATGGGCAATCAGCCCCAGCATTTT
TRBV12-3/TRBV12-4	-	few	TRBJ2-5	CASSEWFGQETQYF	TGTGCCAGCAGTGAGTGGTTCGGACAAGAGACCCAGTACTTC
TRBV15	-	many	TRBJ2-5	CATSRAGRQETQYF	TGTGCCACCAGCAGAGCTGGCCGCCAAGAGACCCAGTACTTC
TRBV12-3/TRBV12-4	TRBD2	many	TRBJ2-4	CASSKRESGKNIQYF	TGTGCCAGCAGTAAGCGGGAGTCGGGCAAAAACATTCAGTACTTC
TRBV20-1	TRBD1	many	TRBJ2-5	CSARDLFLGQQETQYF	TGCAGTGCTAGAGATCTTTTTTTGGGACAGCAAGAGACCCAGTACTTC
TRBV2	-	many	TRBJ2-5	CASSETGRGQETQYF	TGTGCCAGCAGTGAGACTGGACGGGGACAAGAGACCCAGTACTTC